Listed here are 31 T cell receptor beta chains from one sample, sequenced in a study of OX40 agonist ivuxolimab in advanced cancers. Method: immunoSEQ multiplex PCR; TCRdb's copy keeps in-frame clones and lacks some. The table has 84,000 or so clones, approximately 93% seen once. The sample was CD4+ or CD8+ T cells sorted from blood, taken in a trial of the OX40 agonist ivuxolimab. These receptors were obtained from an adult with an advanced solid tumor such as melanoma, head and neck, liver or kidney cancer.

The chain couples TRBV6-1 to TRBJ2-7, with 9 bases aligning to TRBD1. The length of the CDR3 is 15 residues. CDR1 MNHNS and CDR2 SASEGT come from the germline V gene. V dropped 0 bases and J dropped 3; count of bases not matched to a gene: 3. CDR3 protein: CASSEAGTGSYEQYF. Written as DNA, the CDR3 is TGTGCCAGCAGTGAAGCCGGGACAGGGAGCTACGAGCAGTACTTC.

CDR3 loop: CASSLSGTGVNEQYF. The CDR3 DNA is TGTGCCAGCAGTTTGTCCGGGACAGGGGTCAACGAGCAGTACTTC. The chain recombines TRBV27 with TRBJ2-7; TRBD1 matches at 10 bases. The CDR3 spans 15 residues. CDR1 and CDR2 (germline): MNHEY, SMNVEV (reference sequence). Trimming removed 3 bases from V and 5 bases from J; junction bases left unmatched: 7.

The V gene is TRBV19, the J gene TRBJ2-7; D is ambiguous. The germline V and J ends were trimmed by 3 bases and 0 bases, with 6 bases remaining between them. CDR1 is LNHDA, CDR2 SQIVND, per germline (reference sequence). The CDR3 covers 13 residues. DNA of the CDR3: TGTGCCAGTAGTATTGGGATCTCCTACGAGCAGTACTTC. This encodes CASSIGISYEQYF.

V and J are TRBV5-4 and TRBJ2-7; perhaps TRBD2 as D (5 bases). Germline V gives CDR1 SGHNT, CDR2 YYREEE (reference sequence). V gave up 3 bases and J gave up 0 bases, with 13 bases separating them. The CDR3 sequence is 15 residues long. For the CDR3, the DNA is TGTGCCAGCAGCTCGGACTTACGAAGCTCCTACGAGCAGTACTTC. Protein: CASSSDLRSSYEQYF.

CDR3 sequence reads: CASSLGGTSTDTQYF. The CDR3 DNA reads as TGTGCCAGCAGCTTAGGCGGTACTAGCACAGATACGCAGTATTTT. The chain carries TRBV7-6 and TRBJ2-3, with D unclear. CDR1 and CDR2 (germline): SGHVS, FNYEAQ. With 1 base removed from V and 0 bases from J, the gap between germline ends came to 8 bases. The CDR3 length is 15 residues.

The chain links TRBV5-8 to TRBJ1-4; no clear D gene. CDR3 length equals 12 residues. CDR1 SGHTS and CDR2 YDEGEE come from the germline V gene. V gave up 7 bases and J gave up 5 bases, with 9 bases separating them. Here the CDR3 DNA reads TGTGCCAGCGCCATGGGGAATGAAAAACTGTTTTTT. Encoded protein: CASAMGNEKLFF.

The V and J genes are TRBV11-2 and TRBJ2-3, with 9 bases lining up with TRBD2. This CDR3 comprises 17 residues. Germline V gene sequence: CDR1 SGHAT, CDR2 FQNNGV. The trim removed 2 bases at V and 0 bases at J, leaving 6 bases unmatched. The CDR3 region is CASSLLAGHTSTDTQYF. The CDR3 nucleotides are TGTGCCAGCAGCTTACTAGCGGGGCATACTAGCACAGATACGCAGTATTTT.

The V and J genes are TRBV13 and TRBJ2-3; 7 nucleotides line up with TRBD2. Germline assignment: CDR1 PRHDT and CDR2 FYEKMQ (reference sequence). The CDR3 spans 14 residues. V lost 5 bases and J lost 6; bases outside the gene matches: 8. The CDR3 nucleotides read TGTGCCAGCAGCCCCGGGGCGGGAGTGGATACGCAGTATTTT. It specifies CASSPGAGVDTQYF. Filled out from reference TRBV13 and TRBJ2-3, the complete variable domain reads AAGVIQSPRHLIKEKRETATLKCYPIPRHDTVYWYQQGPGQDPQFLISFYEKMQSDKGSIPDRFSAQQFSDYHSELNMSSLELGDSALYFCASSPGAGVDTQYFGPGTRLTVL.

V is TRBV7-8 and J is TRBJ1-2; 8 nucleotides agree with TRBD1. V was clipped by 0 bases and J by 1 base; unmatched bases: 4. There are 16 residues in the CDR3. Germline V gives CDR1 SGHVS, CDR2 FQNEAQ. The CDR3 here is CASSLARQGYNYGYTF. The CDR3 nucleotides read TGTGCCAGCAGCTTAGCGCGACAGGGGTATAACTATGGCTACACCTTC. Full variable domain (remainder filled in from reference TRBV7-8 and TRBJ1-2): GAGVSQSPRYKVAKRGQDVALRCDPISGHVSLFWYQQALGQGPEFLTYFQNEAQLDKSGLPSDRFFAERPEGSVSTLKIQRTQQEDSAVYLCASSLARQGYNYGYTFGSGTRLTVV.

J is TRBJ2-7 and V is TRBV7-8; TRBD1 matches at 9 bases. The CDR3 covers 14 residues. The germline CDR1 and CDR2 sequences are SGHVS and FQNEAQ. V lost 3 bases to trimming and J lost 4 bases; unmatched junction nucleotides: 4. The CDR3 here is CASSFPGQGYEQYF. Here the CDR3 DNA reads TGTGCCAGCAGCTTCCCGGGACAGGGATACGAGCAGTACTTC.

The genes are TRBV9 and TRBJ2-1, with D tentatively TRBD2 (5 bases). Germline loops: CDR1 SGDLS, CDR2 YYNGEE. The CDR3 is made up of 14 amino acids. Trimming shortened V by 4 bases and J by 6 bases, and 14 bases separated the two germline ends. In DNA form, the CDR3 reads TGTGCCAGCAGCTACGCGGGTGGTGGCAATGAGCAGTTCTTC. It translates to CASSYAGGGNEQFF.

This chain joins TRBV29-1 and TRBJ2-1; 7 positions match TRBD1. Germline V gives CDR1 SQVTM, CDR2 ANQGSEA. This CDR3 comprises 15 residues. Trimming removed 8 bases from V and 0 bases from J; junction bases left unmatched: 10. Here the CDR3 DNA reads TGCAGCTTAGGGATGGGACAGAGCTCCTACAATGAGCAGTTCTTC. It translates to CSLGMGQSSYNEQFF.

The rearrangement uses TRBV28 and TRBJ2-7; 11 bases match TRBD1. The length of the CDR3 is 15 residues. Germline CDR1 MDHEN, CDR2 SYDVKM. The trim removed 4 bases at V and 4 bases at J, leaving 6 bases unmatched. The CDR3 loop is CASSSSDRGLYEQYF. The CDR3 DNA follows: TGTGCCAGCAGTTCCTCGGACAGGGGGCTATACGAGCAGTACTTC.

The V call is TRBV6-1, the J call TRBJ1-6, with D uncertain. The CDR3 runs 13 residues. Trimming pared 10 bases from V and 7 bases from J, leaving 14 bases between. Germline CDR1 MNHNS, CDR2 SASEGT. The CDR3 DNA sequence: TGTGCCACCCTATCAGGCTGGAATTCACCCCTCCACTTT. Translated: CATLSGWNSPLHF.

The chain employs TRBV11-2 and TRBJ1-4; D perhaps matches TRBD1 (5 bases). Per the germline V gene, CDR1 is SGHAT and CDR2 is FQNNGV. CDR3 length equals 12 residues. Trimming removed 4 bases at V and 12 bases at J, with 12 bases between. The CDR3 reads CASSYGTVELFF. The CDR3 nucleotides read TGTGCCAGCAGCTATGGGACGGTCGAACTGTTTTTT.

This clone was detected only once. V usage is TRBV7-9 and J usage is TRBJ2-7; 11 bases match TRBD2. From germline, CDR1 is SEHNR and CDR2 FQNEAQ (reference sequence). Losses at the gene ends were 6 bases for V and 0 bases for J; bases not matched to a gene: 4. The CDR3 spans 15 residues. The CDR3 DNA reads TGTGCCAGCAGTAGAGGGACTAGCGGCTCCTACGAGCAGTACTTC. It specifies CASSRGTSGSYEQYF.

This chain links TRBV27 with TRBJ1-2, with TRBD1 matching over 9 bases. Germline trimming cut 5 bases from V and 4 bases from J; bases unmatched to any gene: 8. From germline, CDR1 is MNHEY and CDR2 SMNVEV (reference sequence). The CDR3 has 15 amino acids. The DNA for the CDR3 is TGTGCCAGCAGTCCGCCGGGACAGGGCATCTATGGCTACACCTTC. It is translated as CASSPPGQGIYGYTF.

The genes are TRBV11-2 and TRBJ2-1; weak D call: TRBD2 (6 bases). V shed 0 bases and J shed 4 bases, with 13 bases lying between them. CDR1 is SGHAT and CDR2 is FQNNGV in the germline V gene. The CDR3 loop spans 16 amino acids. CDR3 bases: TGTGCCAGCAGCTTAGAGGTAGCGGTTAGATACAATGAGCAGTTCTTC. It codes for CASSLEVAVRYNEQFF.

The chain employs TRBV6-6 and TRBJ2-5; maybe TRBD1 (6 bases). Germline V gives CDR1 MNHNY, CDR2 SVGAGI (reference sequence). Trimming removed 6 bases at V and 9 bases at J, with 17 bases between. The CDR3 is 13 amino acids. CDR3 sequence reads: CASRQGPQLAQYF. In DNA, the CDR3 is TGTGCCAGCAGGCAGGGGCCCCAGTTGGCCCAGTACTTC.

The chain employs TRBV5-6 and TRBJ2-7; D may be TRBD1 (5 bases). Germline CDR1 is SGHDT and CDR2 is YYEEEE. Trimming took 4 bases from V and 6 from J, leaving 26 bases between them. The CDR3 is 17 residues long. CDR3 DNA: TGTGCCAGCAGCCCCCCTTTATCGATGGTGCAGGGCGCCGAGCAGTACTTC. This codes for CASSPPLSMVQGAEQYF. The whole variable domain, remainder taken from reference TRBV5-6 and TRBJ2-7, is DAGVTQSPTHLIKTRGQQVTLRCSPKSGHDTVSWYQQALGQGPQFIFQYYEEEERQRGNFPDRFSGHQFPNYSSELNVNALLLGDSALYLCASSPPLSMVQGAEQYFGPGTRLTVT.

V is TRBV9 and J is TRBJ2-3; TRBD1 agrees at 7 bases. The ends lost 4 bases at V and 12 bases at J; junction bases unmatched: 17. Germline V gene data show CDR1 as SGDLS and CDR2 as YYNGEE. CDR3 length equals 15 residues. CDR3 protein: CASSRDSLTIWFQYF. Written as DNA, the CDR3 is TGTGCCAGCAGCCGGGACAGCCTCACGATCTGGTTCCAGTATTTT.

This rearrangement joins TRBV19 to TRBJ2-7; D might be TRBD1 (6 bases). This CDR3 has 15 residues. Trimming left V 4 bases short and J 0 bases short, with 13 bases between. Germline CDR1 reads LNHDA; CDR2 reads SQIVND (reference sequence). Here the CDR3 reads CASSRTVYLSYEQYF. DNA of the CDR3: TGTGCCAGTAGTAGGACAGTGTACCTCTCCTACGAGCAGTACTTC.

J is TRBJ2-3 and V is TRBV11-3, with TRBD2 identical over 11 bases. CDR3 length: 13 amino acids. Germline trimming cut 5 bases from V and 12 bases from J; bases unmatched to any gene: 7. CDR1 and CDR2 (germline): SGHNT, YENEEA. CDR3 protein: CASSPKLAGDQYF. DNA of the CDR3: TGTGCCAGCAGCCCCAAACTAGCGGGAGACCAGTATTTT.

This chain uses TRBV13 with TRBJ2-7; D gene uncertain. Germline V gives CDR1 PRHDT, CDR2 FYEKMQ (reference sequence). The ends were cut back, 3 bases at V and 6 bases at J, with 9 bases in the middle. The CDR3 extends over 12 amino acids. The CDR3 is CASSFSATEQYF. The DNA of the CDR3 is TGTGCCAGCAGCTTCTCAGCAACCGAGCAGTACTTC.

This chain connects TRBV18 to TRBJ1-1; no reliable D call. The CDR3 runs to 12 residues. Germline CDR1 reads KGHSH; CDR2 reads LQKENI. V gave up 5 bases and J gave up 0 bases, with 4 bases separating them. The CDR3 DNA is TGTGCCAGCTCAGCGATGAACACTGAAGCTTTCTTT. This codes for CASSAMNTEAFF.

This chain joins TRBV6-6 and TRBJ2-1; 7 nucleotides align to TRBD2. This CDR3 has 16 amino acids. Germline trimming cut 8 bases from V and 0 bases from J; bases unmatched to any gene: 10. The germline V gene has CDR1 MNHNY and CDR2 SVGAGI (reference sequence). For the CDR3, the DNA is TGTGCCAGCGGTTCGGAGGGCGGGAGCTCCTACAATGAGCAGTTCTTC. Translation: CASGSEGGSSYNEQFF.

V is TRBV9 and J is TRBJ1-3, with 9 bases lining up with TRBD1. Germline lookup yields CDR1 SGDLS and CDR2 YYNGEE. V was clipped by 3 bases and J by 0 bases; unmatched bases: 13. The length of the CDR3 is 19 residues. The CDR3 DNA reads TGTGCCAGCAGCGCCCGGTTGACAGGGGGAAGTCCCTCTGGAAACACCATATATTTT. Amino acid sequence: CASSARLTGGSPSGNTIYF. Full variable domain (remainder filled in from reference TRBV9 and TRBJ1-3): DSGVTQTPKHLITATGQRVTLRCSPRSGDLSVYWYQQSLDQGLQFLIQYYNGEERAKGNILERFSAQQFPDLHSELNLSSLELGDSALYFCASSARLTGGSPSGNTIYFGEGSWLTVV.

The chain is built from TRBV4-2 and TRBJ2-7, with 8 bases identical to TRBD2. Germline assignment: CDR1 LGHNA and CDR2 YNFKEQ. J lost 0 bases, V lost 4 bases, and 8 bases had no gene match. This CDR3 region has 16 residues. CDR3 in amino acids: CASSLAGRGNSYEQYF. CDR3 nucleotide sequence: TGTGCCAGCAGCCTAGCGGGACGGGGGAACTCCTACGAGCAGTACTTC.

CDR3 DNA sequence: TGTGCCAGTACACCTCGGGGCCAATATGGCTACACCTTC. The encoded protein is CASTPRGQYGYTF. This chain connects TRBV2 to TRBJ1-2, with D possibly matching TRBD1 (5 bases). This CDR3 contains 13 residues. The germline V and J ends were trimmed by 9 bases and 5 bases, with 16 bases remaining between them. Germline V gene data show CDR1 as SNHLY and CDR2 as FYNNEI.

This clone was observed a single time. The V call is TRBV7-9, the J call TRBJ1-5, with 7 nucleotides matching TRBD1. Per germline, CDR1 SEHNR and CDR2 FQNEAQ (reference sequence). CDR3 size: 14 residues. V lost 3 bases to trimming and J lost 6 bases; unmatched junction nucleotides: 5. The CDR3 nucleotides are TGTGCCAGCAGCTTCTCTGACAGGGCTCAGCCCCAGCATTTT. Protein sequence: CASSFSDRAQPQHF.

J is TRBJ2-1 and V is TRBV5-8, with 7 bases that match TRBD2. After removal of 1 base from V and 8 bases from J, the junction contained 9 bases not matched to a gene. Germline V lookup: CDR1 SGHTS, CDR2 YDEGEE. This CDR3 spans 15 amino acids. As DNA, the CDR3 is TGTGCCAGCAGCTTGCGGCTAGCGGCGTCACATGAGCAGTTCTTC. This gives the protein CASSLRLAASHEQFF.